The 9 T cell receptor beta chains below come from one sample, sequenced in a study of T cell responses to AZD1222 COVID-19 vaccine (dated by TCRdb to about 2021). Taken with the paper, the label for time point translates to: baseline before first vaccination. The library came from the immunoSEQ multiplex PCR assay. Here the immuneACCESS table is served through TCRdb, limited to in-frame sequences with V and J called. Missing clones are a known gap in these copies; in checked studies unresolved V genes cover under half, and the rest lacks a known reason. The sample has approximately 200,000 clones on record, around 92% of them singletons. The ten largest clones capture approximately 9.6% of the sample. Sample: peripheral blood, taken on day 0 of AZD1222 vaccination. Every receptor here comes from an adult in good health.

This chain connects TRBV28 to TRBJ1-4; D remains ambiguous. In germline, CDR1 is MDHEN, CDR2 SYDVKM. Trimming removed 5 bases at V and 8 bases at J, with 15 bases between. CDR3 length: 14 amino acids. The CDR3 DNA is TGTGCCAGCAGTCAAACAACCCCTCGGGAAAAACTGTTTTTT. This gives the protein CASSQTTPREKLFF.

CDR3 in amino acids: CASSLGNRGSYEQYF. The CDR3 bases are TGTGCCAGCAGCTTGGGGAACAGGGGATCCTACGAGCAGTACTTC. The V call is TRBV5-4, the J call TRBJ2-7, with 7 bases identical to TRBD1. Germline loops: CDR1 SGHNT, CDR2 YYREEE (reference sequence). V trimming: 0 bases; J trimming: 1 base; junction bases outside the gene matches: 4. The CDR3 extends over 15 amino acids.

The CDR3 DNA reads as TGTGCCAGCAGGACCGGGATGGGAGACATTCAGTACTTC. Residues: CASRTGMGDIQYF. The chain uses TRBV7-2 and TRBJ2-4; tentatively, D is TRBD2 (5 bases). The CDR3 runs 13 residues. V lost 6 bases, J lost 8 bases, and 14 bases lay in between. Per the germline V gene, CDR1 is SGHTA and CDR2 is FQGNSA.

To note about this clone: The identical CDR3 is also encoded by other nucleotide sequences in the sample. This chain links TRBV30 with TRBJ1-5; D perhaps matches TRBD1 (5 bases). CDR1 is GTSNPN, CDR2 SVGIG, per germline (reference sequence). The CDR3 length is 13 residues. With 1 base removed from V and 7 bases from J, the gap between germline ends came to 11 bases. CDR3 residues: CAWSAQGGQPQHF. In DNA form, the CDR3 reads TGTGCCTGGAGTGCGCAGGGTGGCCAGCCCCAGCATTTT.

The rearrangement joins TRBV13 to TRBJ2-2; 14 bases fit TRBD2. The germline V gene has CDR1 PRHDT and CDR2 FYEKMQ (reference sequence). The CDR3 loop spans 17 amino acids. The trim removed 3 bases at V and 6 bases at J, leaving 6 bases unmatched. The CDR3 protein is CASSLGTSGSGAGELFF. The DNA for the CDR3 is TGTGCCAGCAGCTTGGGGACTAGCGGGAGCGGCGCCGGGGAGCTGTTTTTT.

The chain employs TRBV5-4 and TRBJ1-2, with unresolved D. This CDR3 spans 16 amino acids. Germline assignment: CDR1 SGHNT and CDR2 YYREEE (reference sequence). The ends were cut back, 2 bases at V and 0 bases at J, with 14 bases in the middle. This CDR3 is CASSFGPGAANYGYTF. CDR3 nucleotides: TGTGCCAGCAGCTTTGGCCCAGGAGCCGCTAACTATGGCTACACCTTC.

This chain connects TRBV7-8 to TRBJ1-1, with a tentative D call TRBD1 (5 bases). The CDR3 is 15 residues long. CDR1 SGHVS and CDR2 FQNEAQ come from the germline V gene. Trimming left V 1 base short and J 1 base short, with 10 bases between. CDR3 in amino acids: CASSLGLGRNTEAFF. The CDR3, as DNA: TGTGCCAGCAGCTTAGGGCTGGGGCGGAACACTGAAGCTTTCTTT.

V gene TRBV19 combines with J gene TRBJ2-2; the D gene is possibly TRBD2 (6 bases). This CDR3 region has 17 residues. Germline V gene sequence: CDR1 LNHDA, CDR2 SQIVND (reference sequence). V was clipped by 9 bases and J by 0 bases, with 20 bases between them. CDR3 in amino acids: CASKSHGIAANTGELFF. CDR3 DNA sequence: TGTGCCAGCAAATCCCATGGGATAGCGGCGAACACCGGGGAGCTGTTTTTT.

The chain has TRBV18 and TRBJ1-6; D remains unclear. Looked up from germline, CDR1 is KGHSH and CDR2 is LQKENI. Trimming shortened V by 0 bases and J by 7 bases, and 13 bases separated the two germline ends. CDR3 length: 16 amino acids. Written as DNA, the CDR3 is TGTGCCAGCTCACCACCTGGCCGTTTGGAAAATTCACCCCTCCACTTT. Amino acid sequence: CASSPPGRLENSPLHF.